The entry below gives a single T cell receptor beta chain sequence along with its context. This entry is derived from a study of blood T cell repertoires in COVID-19. In assigning cohorts, the study relied on participant-reported clinical history. In the original workflow: Nucleated cell number was recorded as an estimate derived from reference gene primer amplification. Using immunoSEQ multiplex PCR, the repertoire was profiled, and TCRdb retains in-frame clones only, with some absent. The V and J calls and clone size are taken from that table; D and trimming were inferred from the DNA. There are some 200,000 clones in the sample; about nine tenths occur only once, and about 2.4% lies in the top ten. This CDR3 has 13 amino acids. The V gene's germline CDR1 is MNHEY and CDR2 SVGAGI. V was clipped by 6 bases and J by 0 bases; unmatched bases: 2.

The V and J genes are TRBV6-5 and TRBJ2-7, with 7 bases lining up with TRBD1. Sequenced material: PBMCs or T cells enriched from blood (not recorded which). This clonotype was obtained from a woman aged 30 to 39 who had recovered from COVID-19. CDR3 loop: CASSDRVSYEQYF. CDR3 nucleotides: TGTGCCAGCAGCGACAGGGTCTCCTACGAGCAGTACTTC.